This T cell receptor beta chain is drawn from a study of human T cells and chemical hapten exposure. Across the whole study: For sensitization, 2% DPC was applied to a roughly 2 cm by roughly 2 cm patch of upper inner arm skin.

The study's findings and limits: Patch test score was positively correlated with the counts of TCRs that had expanded at PT1.

Individual cDNA molecules had unique molecular identifiers attached to them by the library. TCRdb reprocessed the RACE reads with MiXCR, giving one entry per CDR3 protein. The data show 150,000 to 200,000 distinct CDR3 sequences, more than 14% seen once. V shed 6 bases and J shed 0 bases, with 26 bases lying between them. CDR1 is SNHLY, CDR2 FYNNEI, per germline. The CDR3 has 19 residues. Concerning this clonotype: Its antigen is not known.

Time point specified: patch test 1, 2 weeks after DPC sensitization. This sample's treatment: therapeutic diphenylcyclopropenone sensitization with weekly scalp DPC. V and J are TRBV2 and TRBJ2-5; tentative D call: TRBD1 (6 bases). The TCR originated in a woman between 25 and 40 years old with alopecia areata. Some clones in this sample may be carry-over from other donors' samples. Sequenced here: whole blood, sampled in connection with sensitization to the hapten diphenylcyclopropenone (DPC). Here the CDR3 reads CASSGYWTDRQFNQETQYF. DNA of the CDR3: TGTGCCAGCAGCGGTTACTGGACAGACCGGCAATTTAACCAAGAGACCCAGTACTTC.